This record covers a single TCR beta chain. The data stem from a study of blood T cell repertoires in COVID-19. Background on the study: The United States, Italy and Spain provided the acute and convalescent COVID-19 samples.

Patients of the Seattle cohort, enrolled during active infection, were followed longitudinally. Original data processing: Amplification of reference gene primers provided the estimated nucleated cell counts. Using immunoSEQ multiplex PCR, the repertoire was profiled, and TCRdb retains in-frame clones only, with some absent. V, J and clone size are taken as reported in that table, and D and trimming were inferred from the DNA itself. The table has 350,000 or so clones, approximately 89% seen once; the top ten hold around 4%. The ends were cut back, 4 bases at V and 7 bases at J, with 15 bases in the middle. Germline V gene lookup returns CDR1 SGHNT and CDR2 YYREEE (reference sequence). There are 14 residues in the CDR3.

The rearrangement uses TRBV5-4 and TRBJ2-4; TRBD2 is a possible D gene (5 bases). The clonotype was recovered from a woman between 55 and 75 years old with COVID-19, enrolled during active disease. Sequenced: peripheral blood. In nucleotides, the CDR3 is TGTGCCAGCAGCCTAAGGAACAGAGGGAACATTCAGTACTTC. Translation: CASSLRNRGNIQYF.